A selection of T cell receptor beta chains follows, all from one sample in a study of blood T cell repertoires in COVID-19. Profiled with immunoSEQ multiplex PCR; TCRdb holds only in-frame clones, not every one. The sample yields hundreds of thousands of clones, more than 75% seen once. The sample was PBMCs or T cells enriched from blood (not recorded which). Receptors were obtained from a woman aged 50 to 60 who had recovered from COVID-19. Each CDR3 is given with its conserved first and last residue. The D gene is left open where the match is weak.

TRBJ1-2,13,TRBV12-3/TRBV12-4,-,TGTGCCAGCAGCCCGGGACATTACTATGGCTACACCTTC,CASSPGHYYGYTF
TRBJ2-2,15,TRBV5-4,TRBD1,TGTGCCAGCACCCACAGGGGGAAAAACACCGGGGAGCTGTTTTTT,CASTHRGKNTGELFF
TRBJ2-5,20,TRBV19,TRBD2,TGTGCCAGTAGTATAGATTCCTCAACGCCGGGACTAGCGGCTCAGGAGACCCAGTACTTC,CASSIDSSTPGLAAQETQYF
TRBJ2-3,13,TRBV15,TRBD2,TGTGCCACCCGGGGGGATAGCACAGATACGCAGTATTTT,CATRGDSTDTQYF
TRBJ1-4,17,TRBV21-1,-,TGTGCCAGCAGCAAAGAGCCTGGAGCGCCCATTGTTGAAAAACTGTTTTTT,CASSKEPGAPIVEKLFF
TRBJ2-3,14,TRBV30,TRBD2,TGTGCCTGGAGTAGACTAGTCGGGGGGGGTACGCAGTATTTT,CAWSRLVGGGTQYF
TRBJ1-2,14,TRBV7-9,-,TGTGCCAGCAGCAATGAACTAACCTTTGGTGGCTACACCTTC,CASSNELTFGGYTF
TRBJ1-1,14,TRBV19,TRBD1,TGTGCCAGTAACCCCCGGGACAGGGGAACTGAAGCTTTCTTT,CASNPRDRGTEAFF
TRBJ1-1,14,TRBV18,-,TGTGCCAGCTCACCGACCCGGGGGGTTCAAGAAGCTTTCTTT,CASSPTRGVQEAFF
TRBJ1-1,11,TRBV20-1,TRBD1,TGCAGTGCCGAGGGGGCGGCTGAAGCTTTCTTT,CSAEGAAEAFF
TRBJ1-4,13,TRBV6-6,TRBD1,TGTGCCAGCTGGGACAGGGGGCCCGAAAAACTGTTTTTT,CASWDRGPEKLFF
TRBJ1-2,13,TRBV28,-,TGTGCCAGCAGCGCAGGGTTTAACTATGGCTACACCTTC,CASSAGFNYGYTF